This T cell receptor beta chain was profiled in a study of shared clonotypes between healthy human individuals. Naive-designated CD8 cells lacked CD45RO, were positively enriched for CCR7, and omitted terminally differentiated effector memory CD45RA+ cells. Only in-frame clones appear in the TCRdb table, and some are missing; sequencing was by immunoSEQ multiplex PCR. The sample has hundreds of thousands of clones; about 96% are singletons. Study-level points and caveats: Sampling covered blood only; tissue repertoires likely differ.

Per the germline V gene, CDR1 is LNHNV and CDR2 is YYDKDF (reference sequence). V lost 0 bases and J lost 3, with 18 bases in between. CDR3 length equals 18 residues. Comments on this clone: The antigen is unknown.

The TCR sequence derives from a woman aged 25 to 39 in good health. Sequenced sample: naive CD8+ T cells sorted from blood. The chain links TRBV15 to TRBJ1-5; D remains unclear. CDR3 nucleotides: TGTGCCACCAGCAGAGATTTGGTGGGTGATGGCTACAATCAGCCCCAGCATTTT. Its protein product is CATSRDLVGDGYNQPQHF.